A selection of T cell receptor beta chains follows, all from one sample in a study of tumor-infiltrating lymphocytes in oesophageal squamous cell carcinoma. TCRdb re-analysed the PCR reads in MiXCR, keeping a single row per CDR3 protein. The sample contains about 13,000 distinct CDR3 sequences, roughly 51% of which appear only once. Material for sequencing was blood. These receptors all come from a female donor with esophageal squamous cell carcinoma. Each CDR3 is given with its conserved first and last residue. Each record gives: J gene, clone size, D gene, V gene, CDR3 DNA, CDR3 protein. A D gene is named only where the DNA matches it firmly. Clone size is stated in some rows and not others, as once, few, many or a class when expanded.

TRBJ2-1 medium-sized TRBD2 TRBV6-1 TGTGCCAGCAGTGCTCAAGCTAGCGGGAGCTACAATGAGCAGTTCTTC CASSAQASGSYNEQFF
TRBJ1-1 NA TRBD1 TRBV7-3 TGTGCCAGCAGCTTAGACAGGGTGAACACTGAAGCTTTCTTT CASSLDRVNTEAFF
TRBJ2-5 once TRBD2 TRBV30 TGTGCCTGGAGACTAGCGGGGGGCAATGAGCAGTACTTC CAWRLAGGNEQYF
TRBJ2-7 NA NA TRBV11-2 TGTGCCAGCAGCTTAGATCTCCTCTACGAGCAGTACTTC CASSLDLLYEQYF
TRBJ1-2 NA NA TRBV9 TGTGCCAGCAGCGTAGGGCCTAACGATGGCTACACCTTC CASSVGPNDGYTF
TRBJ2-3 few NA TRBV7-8 TGTGCCAGCAGCTTAGCTTCAGATACAGATACGCAGTATTTT CASSLASDTDTQYF
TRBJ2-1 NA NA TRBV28 TGTGCCAGCAGTTTCAGGGAAAATGAGCAGTTCTTC CASSFRENEQFF
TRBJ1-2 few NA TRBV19 TGTGCCAGTGGACGTGGCTACACCTTC CASGRGYTF
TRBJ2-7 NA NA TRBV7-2 TGTGCCAGCAGGGGGTACAGGGGAGGCGAGCAGTACTTC CASRGYRGGEQYF
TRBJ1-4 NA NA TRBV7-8 TGTGCCAGCAGCTTATATGCAGGGTCTAATGAAAAACTGTTTTTT CASSLYAGSNEKLFF
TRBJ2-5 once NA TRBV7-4 TGTGCCAGCAGCTCCGCGCAGACCCAGTACTTC CASSSAQTQYF
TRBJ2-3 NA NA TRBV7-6 TGTGCCAGCAGCTCACCTGGACTAAGCACAGATACGCAGTATTTT CASSSPGLSTDTQYF
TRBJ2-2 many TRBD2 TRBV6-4 TGTGCCAGCAGTCTTCTAGCGGGCCTTTCGAACACCGGGGAGCTGTTTTTT CASSLLAGLSNTGELFF
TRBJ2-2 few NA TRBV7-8 TGTGCCAGCAGCTTGTCCGGACAGAGTACGAACACCGGGGAGCTGTTTTTT CASSLSGQSTNTGELFF
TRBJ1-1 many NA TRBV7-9 TGTGCCAGCAGCTTAGGCAGCCTTAACACTGAAGCTTTCTTT CASSLGSLNTEAFF
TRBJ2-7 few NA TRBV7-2 TGTGCCAGCAGCTTAGATCCGGCGGCCAATGAGCAGTACTTC CASSLDPAANEQYF
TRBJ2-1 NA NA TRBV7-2 TGTGCCAGCAGCTTAGCCACTAGCATAAATGAGCAGTTCTTC CASSLATSINEQFF
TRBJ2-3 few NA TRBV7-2 TGTGCCAGCAGCTTATTGTCCGCAACAGATACGCAGTATTTT CASSLLSATDTQYF
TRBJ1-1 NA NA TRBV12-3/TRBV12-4 TGTGCCAGCAGCGAGGGGTACACTGAAGCTTTCTTT CASSEGYTEAFF
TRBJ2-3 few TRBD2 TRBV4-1 TGCGCCAGCAGCGCCAGCGGGAGGGCCACAGATACGCAGTATTTT CASSASGRATDTQYF
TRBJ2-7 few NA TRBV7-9 TGTGCCAGCAGCTTAGCGCCCTACGAGCAGTACTTC CASSLAPYEQYF
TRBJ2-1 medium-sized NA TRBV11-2 TGTGCCAGCAGCCCTGGGGGGGCAATTGAGCAGTTCTTC CASSPGGAIEQFF
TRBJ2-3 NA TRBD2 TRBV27 TGTGCCAGCAGTTTAGGGGGGGGGAGGACCAAACAGTATTTT CASSLGGGRTKQYF
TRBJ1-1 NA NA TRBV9 TGTGCCAGCAGCGTAGTCGAAGGGCCCACTGAAGCTTTCTTT CASSVVEGPTEAFF
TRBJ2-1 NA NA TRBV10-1 TGCGCCAGCAGTGAGTCGATCTCTACCAATGAGCAGTTCTTC CASSESISTNEQFF
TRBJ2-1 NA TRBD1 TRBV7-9 TGTGCCAGCAGTTGGGACAGCCTTGAGCGGCTGCTGTACAATGAGCAGTTCTTC CASSWDSLERLLYNEQFF
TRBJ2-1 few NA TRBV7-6 TGTGCCAGCAGCTTGGACGGACGCTACAATGAGCAGTTCTTC CASSLDGRYNEQFF
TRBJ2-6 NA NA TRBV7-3 TGTGCCAGCGGGAAAGCTGGAAATATCGGCTCTGGGGCCAACGTCCTGACTTTC CASGKAGNIGSGANVLTF
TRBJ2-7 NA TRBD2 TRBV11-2 TGTGCCAGCAGCCTACTAGCGGGAGGCGGCGAGCAGTACTTC CASSLLAGGGEQYF
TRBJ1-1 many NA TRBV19 TGTGCCAGTAGTATAGAGTCAACGGAAAAAGCTTTCTTT CASSIESTEKAFF
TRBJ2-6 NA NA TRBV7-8 TGTGCCAGCAGCTTAGTTTGGGGATACTCCCCCTCTGGGGCCAACGTCCTGACTTTC CASSLVWGYSPSGANVLTF
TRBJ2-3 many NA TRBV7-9 TGTGCCAGCAGCTGGGGGGACAGCAGAGCCGATACGCAGTATTTT CASSWGDSRADTQYF
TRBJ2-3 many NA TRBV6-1 TGTGCCAGCAGTTATGGGGGTGCAGATACGCAGTATTTT CASSYGGADTQYF
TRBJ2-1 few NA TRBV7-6 TGTGCCAGCAGCTTACCGGCCGGCGATGAGCAGTTCTTC CASSLPAGDEQFF
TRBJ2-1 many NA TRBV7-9 TGTGCCAGCAGCCCTTGGGAGGACTCCTACAATGAGCAGTTCTTC CASSPWEDSYNEQFF
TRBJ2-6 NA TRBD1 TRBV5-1 TGCGCCAGCAGCTTGGAACAGGGGGGCTCTGGGGCCAACGTCCTGACTTTC CASSLEQGGSGANVLTF
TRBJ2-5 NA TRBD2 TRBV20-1 TGCAGTGCTAGAGCCCTATCGGGGACTAGCCGATTGGAGACCCAGTACTTC CSARALSGTSRLETQYF
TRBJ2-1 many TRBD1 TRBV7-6 TGTGCCAGCAGCTTAGTGTATTCAGGGGGCTCTAATGAGCAGTTCTTC CASSLVYSGGSNEQFF